The 15 T cell receptor beta chains below were found in one sample sequenced in a study of cytomegalovirus exposure and HLA in healthy donors. The PCR used 60 Vbeta and 13 Jbeta primers. Sequencing used immunoSEQ multiplex PCR; TCRdb keeps in-frame clones, though not all of them. This table holds under 200,000 clones, 75% to 90% found once. The specimen was PBMCs. These receptors all stem from a woman aged 18-29 years in good health and CMV-seronegative.

V usage is TRBV5-1 and J usage is TRBJ2-3, with 8 bases fitting TRBD1. The CDR3 covers 15 residues. CDR1 and CDR2 from the germline V gene are SGHRS and YFSETQ. V shed 2 bases and J 4 bases; nucleotides not matched to a gene: 6. In nucleotides, the CDR3 is TGCGCCAGCAGCTTACTGGCAGGGGGCGCAGATACGCAGTATTTT. This codes for CASSLLAGGADTQYF.

The rearrangement links TRBV15 to TRBJ2-3; D might be TRBD2 (6 bases). The CDR3 extends over 15 amino acids. V was cut by 4 bases and J by 2 bases, with 13 bases left in between. The V gene's germline CDR1 is LNHNV and CDR2 YYDKDF (reference sequence). The CDR3 nucleotides are TGTGCCACCAGCACCGACAGCGGGCACACAGATACGCAGTATTTT. It specifies CATSTDSGHTDTQYF.

V usage is TRBV5-4 and J usage is TRBJ2-3; D unresolved. V was shortened by 0 bases and J by 7 bases, with 9 bases between the two germline ends. The CDR3 spans 13 residues. Germline lookup yields CDR1 SGHNT and CDR2 YYREEE (reference sequence). The CDR3 sequence: CASSLVERHTQYF. CDR3 coding DNA: TGTGCCAGCAGCTTGGTTGAGCGACATACGCAGTATTTT.

This chain connects TRBV6-5 to TRBJ1-2, with D maybe TRBD1 (6 bases). With 6 bases removed from V and 7 bases from J, the gap between germline ends came to 12 bases. Germline lookup yields CDR1 MNHEY and CDR2 SVGAGI. The CDR3 covers 12 residues. The DNA for the CDR3 is TGTGCCAGCAGGATGGGCAGGGGTGGCTACACCTTC. Translation gives CASRMGRGGYTF.

The chain combines TRBV19 with TRBJ2-5; tentative D call: TRBD1 (6 bases). V gave up 5 bases and J gave up 6 bases, with 13 bases separating them. The germline CDR1 and CDR2 sequences are LNHDA and SQIVND (reference sequence). This CDR3 is 13 amino acids long. The CDR3 is CASSAGTTKTQYF. The CDR3 nucleotides read TGTGCCAGTAGTGCCGGGACAACAAAGACCCAGTACTTC.

The J gene is TRBJ2-5, the V gene TRBV5-1; maybe TRBD1 (6 bases). The end of the DNA is better explained by TRBJ2-7, so the J call may be wrong. CDR1 and CDR2 from the germline V gene are SGHRS and YFSETQ. The CDR3 has 13 residues. The CDR3 DNA reads TGCGCCAGCAGCTTGCAGGGGACCTACGAGCAGTACTTC. Translation gives CASSLQGTYEQYF.

The chain is built from TRBV6-5 and TRBJ1-3, with a weak D call TRBD1 (5 bases). Looked up from germline, CDR1 is MNHEY and CDR2 is SVGAGI. Between the trimmed V and J ends, which lost 2 bases and 8 bases, there was a span of 7 bases. CDR3 length: 12 amino acids. CDR3 DNA sequence: TGTGCCAGCAGTTACAGGGGTGACACCATATATTTT. Its translation: CASSYRGDTIYF.

The chain couples TRBV4-1 to TRBJ1-1; no reliable D call. CDR1 is MGHRA, CDR2 YSYEKL, per germline. This CDR3 contains 15 residues. The V and J ends lost 1 base and 4 bases respectively, with 13 bases between them. CDR3 residues: CASSQGALGGTEAFF. The CDR3 DNA reads as TGCGCCAGCAGCCAAGGAGCGCTGGGAGGCACTGAAGCTTTCTTT.

As regards this clone: Distinct nucleotide sequences in the sample also encode this CDR3. The chain carries TRBV19 and TRBJ2-3; D perhaps matches TRBD2 (6 bases). The germline gives CDR1 LNHDA, CDR2 SQIVND (reference sequence). Trimming took off 7 bases at V and 2 bases at J, with 16 bases between the two ends. This CDR3 has 15 residues. The CDR3 region is CASTPWLANTDTQYF. CDR3 nucleotide sequence: TGTGCCAGTACCCCGTGGCTAGCGAACACAGATACGCAGTATTTT.

V gene TRBV7-8 combines with J gene TRBJ2-7; 7 nucleotides align to TRBD1. Trimming took 1 base from V and 4 from J; bases not matched to a gene: 10. Looked up from germline, CDR1 is SGHVS and CDR2 is FQNEAQ. The CDR3 sequence is 16 residues long. The CDR3: CASSLVPGQISYEQYF. In DNA, the CDR3 is TGTGCCAGCAGCTTAGTCCCGGGACAGATATCATACGAGCAGTACTTC.

This chain joins TRBV5-1 and TRBJ2-1; 11 bases align to TRBD2. The CDR3 runs 16 residues. With 4 bases clipped from V and 4 bases from J, the junction kept 7 bases outside the gene matches. Germline CDR1 is SGHRS and CDR2 is YFSETQ. CDR3 loop: CASSVLAGGGYNEQFF. CDR3 sequence (DNA): TGCGCCAGCAGCGTTTTAGCGGGAGGGGGGTACAATGAGCAGTTCTTC.

V and J are TRBV13 and TRBJ2-1; TRBD2 might be the D (5 bases). V was pared by 5 bases and J by 4 bases, with 15 bases between. Germline CDR1 and CDR2: PRHDT and FYEKMQ (reference sequence). CDR3 size: 15 residues. The chain's CDR3 is CASSGIQDSYNEQFF. Written as DNA, the CDR3 is TGTGCCAGCAGCGGAATTCAGGACTCGTACAATGAGCAGTTCTTC.

This clone was seen just once. The chain employs TRBV6-1 and TRBJ1-1, with unresolved D. V lost 2 bases to trimming and J lost 3 bases, with 13 bases between them. The CDR3 runs 15 residues. Germline V gene sequence: CDR1 MNHNS, CDR2 SASEGT. The CDR3 loop reads CASSELTAGDTEAFF. The DNA for the CDR3 is TGTGCCAGCAGTGAACTCACGGCGGGTGACACTGAAGCTTTCTTT.

The chain links TRBV28 to TRBJ2-7; 7 nucleotides align to TRBD2. The trim removed 6 bases at V and 5 bases at J, leaving 10 bases unmatched. Germline lookup yields CDR1 MDHEN and CDR2 SYDVKM. This CDR3 contains 14 residues. This CDR3 is CASSSIRAGDEQYF. The CDR3 DNA is TGTGCCAGCAGCTCGATCAGGGCGGGGGACGAGCAGTACTTC.

V usage is TRBV19 and J usage is TRBJ2-1, with 7 bases lining up with TRBD1. V dropped 8 bases and J dropped 6; count of bases not matched to a gene: 13. The length of the CDR3 is 15 residues. Germline values: CDR1 LNHDA, CDR2 SQIVND (reference sequence). The CDR3 loop reads CASVDRLYTGNEQFF. The DNA of the CDR3 is TGTGCCAGTGTGGACAGGTTGTATACCGGCAATGAGCAGTTCTTC.